Listed below are T cell receptor beta chains from one sample, sequenced in a study of T cell responses to AZD1222 COVID-19 vaccine. Profiled with immunoSEQ multiplex PCR; TCRdb holds only in-frame clones, not every one. This sample has 130,000 to 150,000 clones, with 90% found just once. The sample here was peripheral blood, taken on day 0 of AZD1222 vaccination. All receptors derive from an adult in good health. The CDR3 runs from the conserved cysteine through the conserved F or W. The order of the fields is J gene, V gene, clone size, D gene, CDR3 DNA, CDR3 protein. D genes are given only for firm matches. The listing skips clone size in some rows; elsewhere it reads once, few, many or a size class.

J gene: TRBJ1-1; V gene: TRBV4-1; clone size: once; D gene: .; CDR3 DNA: TGCGCCAGCAGCCAAGTAGGGTTAAGGACTGAAGCTTTCTTT; CDR3 protein: CASSQVGLRTEAFF
J gene: TRBJ2-1; V gene: TRBV7-2; clone size: .; D gene: .; CDR3 DNA: TGTGCCAGCACAACCCCAGAGGCAGGGCGATACAATGAGCAGTTCTTC; CDR3 protein: CASTTPEAGRYNEQFF
J gene: TRBJ2-2; V gene: TRBV19; clone size: .; D gene: .; CDR3 DNA: TGTGCCAGTAGTCCAGGGGGGGGACAGCGTTACGCCGGGGAGCTGTTTTTT; CDR3 protein: CASSPGGGQRYAGELFF
J gene: TRBJ2-5; V gene: TRBV6-5; clone size: once; D gene: .; CDR3 DNA: TGTGCCAGCAGTTACTCCCGAGAGACCCAGTACTTC; CDR3 protein: CASSYSRETQYF
J gene: TRBJ1-1; V gene: TRBV6-2/TRBV6-3; clone size: .; D gene: .; CDR3 DNA: TGTGCCAGCAGTGATCCGAACACTGAAGCTTTCTTT; CDR3 protein: CASSDPNTEAFF
J gene: TRBJ1-6; V gene: TRBV30; clone size: .; D gene: .; CDR3 DNA: TGTGCCTGGGCCTCCTATAATTCACCCCTCCACTTT; CDR3 protein: CAWASYNSPLHF
J gene: TRBJ2-1; V gene: TRBV6-6; clone size: once; D gene: TRBD2; CDR3 DNA: TGTGCCAGCAGTCTACGGACTAGCGGGGATTCCTACAATGAGCAGTTCTTC; CDR3 protein: CASSLRTSGDSYNEQFF
J gene: TRBJ2-5; V gene: TRBV7-2; clone size: .; D gene: TRBD2; CDR3 DNA: TGTGCCAGCAGCTTGGCGGGGGGGAATCTAGAGACCCAGTACTTC; CDR3 protein: CASSLAGGNLETQYF
J gene: TRBJ2-1; V gene: TRBV2; clone size: .; D gene: TRBD2; CDR3 DNA: TGTGCCAGCAGTGCGACTAGCGGGAGCTACAATGAGCAGTTCTTC; CDR3 protein: CASSATSGSYNEQFF
J gene: TRBJ1-6; V gene: TRBV21-1; clone size: .; D gene: .; CDR3 DNA: TGTGCCAGCAGCGACCGGGACAGGGGAAATAATTCACCCCTCCACTTT; CDR3 protein: CASSDRDRGNNSPLHF
J gene: TRBJ1-3; V gene: TRBV5-4; clone size: .; D gene: .; CDR3 DNA: TGTGCCAGCAGCCTCGGGGGTGTTTACTCTGGAAACACCATATATTTT; CDR3 protein: CASSLGGVYSGNTIYF
J gene: TRBJ2-7; V gene: TRBV24-1; clone size: .; D gene: .; CDR3 DNA: TGTGCCACCAGTGACTCGGACAGTTACGAGCAGTACTTC; CDR3 protein: CATSDSDSYEQYF
J gene: TRBJ2-1; V gene: TRBV5-6; clone size: .; D gene: TRBD2; CDR3 DNA: TGTGCCAGCAGCTCAAGCGGGGGGAGCTCCTACAATGAGCAGTTCTTC; CDR3 protein: CASSSSGGSSYNEQFF
J gene: TRBJ2-2; V gene: TRBV7-9; clone size: .; D gene: TRBD2; CDR3 DNA: TGTGTCCCCTCTGCCAGCGGGGGTTCCGGGGAGCTGTTTTTT; CDR3 protein: CVPSASGGSGELFF
J gene: TRBJ2-2; V gene: TRBV5-1; clone size: few; D gene: .; CDR3 DNA: TGCGCCAGCAGCTTGGCAACCACCGGGGGCCGGGGCGGGGAGCTGTTTTTT; CDR3 protein: CASSLATTGGRGGELFF
J gene: TRBJ2-7; V gene: TRBV7-9; clone size: few; D gene: .; CDR3 DNA: TGTGCCAGCAGCCTACTGACCTACGAGCAGTACTTC; CDR3 protein: CASSLLTYEQYF
J gene: TRBJ1-2; V gene: TRBV5-1; clone size: .; D gene: TRBD1; CDR3 DNA: TGCGCCAGCGGGGACAGGGGAAACTATGGCTACACCTTC; CDR3 protein: CASGDRGNYGYTF
J gene: TRBJ1-2; V gene: TRBV3-1/TRBV3-2; clone size: .; D gene: .; CDR3 DNA: TGTGCCAGCAGCCAAGCCGCAAGAGCTAACTATGGCTACACCTTC; CDR3 protein: CASSQAARANYGYTF
J gene: TRBJ2-3; V gene: TRBV9; clone size: .; D gene: TRBD2; CDR3 DNA: TGTGCCAGCAGCGTAGCAGCGGGAGGAAACGGAGATACGCAGTATTTT; CDR3 protein: CASSVAAGGNGDTQYF
J gene: TRBJ1-3; V gene: TRBV7-8; clone size: once; D gene: .; CDR3 DNA: TGTGCCAGCAGCTTACCGACGGAGAGCTCTGGAAACACCATATATTTT; CDR3 protein: CASSLPTESSGNTIYF
J gene: TRBJ1-2; V gene: TRBV11-2; clone size: .; D gene: .; CDR3 DNA: TGTGCCAGCAGCTTAGATCTTGGCAGGGAATTCTATGGCTACACCTTC; CDR3 protein: CASSLDLGREFYGYTF
J gene: TRBJ2-7; V gene: TRBV18; clone size: .; D gene: .; CDR3 DNA: TGTGCCAGCTCACCCTTTAGCTCCTACGAGCAGTACTTC; CDR3 protein: CASSPFSSYEQYF